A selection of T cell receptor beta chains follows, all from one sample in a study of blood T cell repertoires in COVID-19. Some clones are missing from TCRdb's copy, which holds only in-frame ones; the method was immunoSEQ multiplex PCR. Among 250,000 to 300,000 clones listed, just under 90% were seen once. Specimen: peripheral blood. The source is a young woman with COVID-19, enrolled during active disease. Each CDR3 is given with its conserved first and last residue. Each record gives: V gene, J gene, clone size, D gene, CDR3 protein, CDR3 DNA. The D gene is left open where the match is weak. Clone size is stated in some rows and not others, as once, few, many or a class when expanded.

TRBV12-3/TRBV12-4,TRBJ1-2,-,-,CASSYTSYGYTF,TGTGCCAGCAGTTACACCTCCTATGGCTACACCTTC
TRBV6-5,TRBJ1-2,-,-,CASSYVEGSYGYTF,TGTGCCAGCAGTTACGTGGAGGGGTCCTATGGCTACACCTTC
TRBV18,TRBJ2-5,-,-,CASSPNGHYQETQYF,TGTGCCAGCTCCCCTAACGGTCACTACCAAGAGACCCAGTACTTC
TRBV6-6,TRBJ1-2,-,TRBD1,CASSSASGQGSAF,TGTGCCAGCAGTTCAGCCTCGGGACAGGGGTCCGCCTTC
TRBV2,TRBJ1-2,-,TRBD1,CASSEGDREYGYTF,TGTGCCAGCAGTGAAGGGGACAGGGAATATGGCTACACCTTC
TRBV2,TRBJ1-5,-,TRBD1,CASRGTGGSQPQHF,TGTGCCAGCAGGGGGACAGGGGGGAGTCAGCCCCAGCATTTT
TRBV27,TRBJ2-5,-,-,CASSLRQEETQYF,TGTGCCAGCAGTTTGCGACAGGAAGAGACCCAGTACTTC
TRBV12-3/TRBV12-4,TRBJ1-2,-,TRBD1,CASKPGQGNGYTF,TGTGCCAGCAAACCGGGACAGGGCAACGGCTACACCTTC
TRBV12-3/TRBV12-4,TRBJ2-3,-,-,CASSLSGTDTQYF,TGTGCCAGCAGTTTGTCGGGGACAGATACGCAGTATTTT
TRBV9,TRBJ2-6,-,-,CASSVDRERKAANVLTF,TGTGCCAGCAGCGTAGATCGGGAAAGGAAGGCGGCCAACGTCCTGACTTTC
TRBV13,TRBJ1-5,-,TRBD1,CASSYQGGAGNQPQHF,TGTGCCAGCAGCTACCAGGGGGGCGCCGGCAATCAGCCCCAGCATTTT
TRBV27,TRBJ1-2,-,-,CASKLGGVGIYGYTF,TGTGCCAGCAAATTGGGGGGTGTTGGGATCTATGGCTACACCTTC
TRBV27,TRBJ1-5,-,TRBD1,CASSLRSGTGAQHF,TGTGCCAGCAGTTTGCGGTCCGGGACAGGGGCCCAGCATTTT
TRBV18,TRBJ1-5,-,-,CASSPEGYSNQPQHF,TGTGCCAGCTCACCTGAGGGCTATAGCAATCAGCCCCAGCATTTT
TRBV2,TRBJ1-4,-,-,CASTPYATDSDNEKLFF,TGTGCCAGCACACCTTATGCCACGGACAGCGATAATGAAAAACTGTTTTTT
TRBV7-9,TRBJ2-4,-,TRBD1,CASSLYGTGAKNIQYF,TGTGCCAGCAGCTTATATGGGACAGGAGCCAAAAACATTCAGTACTTC
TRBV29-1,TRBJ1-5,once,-,CSVASGASNQPQHF,TGCAGCGTTGCTTCAGGGGCTAGCAATCAGCCCCAGCATTTT
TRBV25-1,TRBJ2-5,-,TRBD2,CASSGEGTETQYF,TGTGCCAGCAGTGGGGAGGGAACGGAGACCCAGTACTTC
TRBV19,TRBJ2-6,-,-,CASTYTDSGANVLTF,TGTGCCAGTACCTATACAGACTCTGGGGCCAACGTCCTGACTTTC
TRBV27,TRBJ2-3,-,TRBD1,CASNPGQVTDTQYF,TGTGCCAGCAATCCGGGACAGGTCACAGATACGCAGTATTTT
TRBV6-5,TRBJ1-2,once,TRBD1,CASSYSDRAGGYTF,TGTGCCAGCAGTTACTCCGACAGGGCCGGTGGCTACACCTTC
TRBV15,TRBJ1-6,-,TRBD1,CATRPDRAANSPLHF,TGTGCCACCAGGCCTGACAGGGCAGCGAATTCACCCCTCCACTTT
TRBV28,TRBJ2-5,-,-,CASRGGVQETQYF,TGTGCCAGCAGAGGCGGGGTACAGGAGACCCAGTACTTC
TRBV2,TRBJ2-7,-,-,CASSAQVEGEQYF,TGTGCCAGCAGTGCCCAGGTTGAGGGCGAGCAGTACTTC
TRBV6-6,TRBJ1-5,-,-,CASSYSVVPNQPQHF,TGTGCCAGCAGTTACTCAGTAGTACCCAATCAGCCCCAGCATTTT
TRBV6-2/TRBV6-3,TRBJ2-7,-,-,CASSYRGFSYEQYF,TGTGCCAGCAGTTACCGCGGATTCTCCTACGAGCAGTACTTC
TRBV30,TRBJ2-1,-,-,CAWSALYLNEQFF,TGTGCCTGGAGTGCCCTATATCTCAATGAGCAGTTCTTC
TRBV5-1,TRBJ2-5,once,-,CASSLGAQETQYF,TGCGCCAGCAGCTTGGGGGCGCAAGAGACCCAGTACTTC
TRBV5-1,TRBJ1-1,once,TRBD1,CASSSLGTGLAPNTEAFF,TGCGCCAGCAGCTCTCTAGGGACAGGCCTCGCACCGAACACTGAAGCTTTCTTT
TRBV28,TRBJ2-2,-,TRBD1,CASSLTGGRTGELFF,TGTGCCAGCAGCCTGACAGGGGGCAGGACCGGGGAGCTGTTTTTT
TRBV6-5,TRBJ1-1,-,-,CASKDTMNTEAFF,TGTGCCAGCAAGGACACAATGAACACTGAAGCTTTCTTT
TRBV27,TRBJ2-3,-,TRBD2,CASSLRLAGGRQDTQYF,TGTGCCAGCAGTTTACGACTAGCGGGGGGGCGCCAAGATACGCAGTATTTT
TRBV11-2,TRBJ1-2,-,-,CASSLDGEYGYTF,TGTGCCAGCAGCTTAGACGGAGAATATGGCTACACCTTC
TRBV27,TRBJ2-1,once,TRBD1,CASSKRQGVTNEQFF,TGTGCCAGCAGTAAACGACAGGGGGTGACCAATGAGCAGTTCTTC
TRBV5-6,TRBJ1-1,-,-,CASSRIPAPGANTEAFF,TGTGCCAGCAGCCGTATACCTGCCCCAGGGGCGAACACTGAAGCTTTCTTT
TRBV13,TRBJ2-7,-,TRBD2,CASTAGGGRPEQYF,TGTGCCAGCACCGCCGGGGGGGGGCGTCCCGAGCAGTACTTC
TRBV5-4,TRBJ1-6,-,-,CASSLRGGAVDSPLHF,TGTGCCAGCAGCCTAAGGGGGGGGGCGGTGGATTCACCCCTCCACTTT
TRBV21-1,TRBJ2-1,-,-,CASTGRRVSYNEQFF,TGTGCCAGCACGGGGAGAAGGGTTTCCTACAATGAGCAGTTCTTC
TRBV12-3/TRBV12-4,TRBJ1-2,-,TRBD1,CASSLAGGGYTF,TGTGCCAGCAGTTTGGCAGGGGGAGGCTACACCTTC
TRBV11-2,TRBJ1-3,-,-,CASSLGRARGNTIYF,TGTGCCAGCAGCTTGGGCCGAGCTCGTGGAAACACCATATATTTT
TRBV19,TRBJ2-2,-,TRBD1,CASGQGPTGELFF,TGTGCCAGTGGACAGGGCCCCACCGGGGAGCTGTTTTTT
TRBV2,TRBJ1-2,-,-,CASSTTMAAAYGYTF,TGTGCCAGCAGTACTACGATGGCGGCCGCCTATGGCTACACCTTC
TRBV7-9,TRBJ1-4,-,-,CASSLLWTDRNEKLFF,TGTGCCAGCAGCTTATTATGGACAGATCGAAATGAAAAACTGTTTTTT
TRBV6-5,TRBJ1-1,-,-,CASSHSQGHTEAFF,TGTGCCAGCAGTCACTCACAGGGTCACACTGAAGCTTTCTTT
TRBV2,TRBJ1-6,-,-,CASRRGNSPLHF,TGTGCCAGCAGACGGGGGAATTCACCCCTCCACTTT
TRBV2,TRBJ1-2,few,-,CASSGRVEGYTF,TGTGCCAGCAGTGGCAGGGTGGAAGGCTACACCTTC
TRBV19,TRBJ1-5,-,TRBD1,CVPSLANDRGHYSNQPQHF,TGTGTCCCTAGTCTCGCTAACGACAGGGGGCATTATAGCAATCAGCCCCAGCATTTT
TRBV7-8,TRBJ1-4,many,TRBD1,CASSTRQGGKLFF,TGTGCCAGCAGCACACGACAGGGAGGTAAACTGTTTTTT
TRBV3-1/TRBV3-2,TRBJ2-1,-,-,CASSQEGDSHYDEQFF,TGTGCCAGCAGCCAAGAGGGGGACTCCCACTATGATGAGCAGTTCTTC
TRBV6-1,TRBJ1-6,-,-,CASSDNRNSPLHF,TGTGCCAGCAGTGACAACAGAAATTCACCCCTCCACTTT
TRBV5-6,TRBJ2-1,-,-,CASSLTGRGNEQFF,TGTGCCAGCAGCTTGACAGGAAGGGGGAATGAGCAGTTCTTC
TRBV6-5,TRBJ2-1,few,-,CASSLNSGTYNEQFF,TGTGCCAGCAGCCTCAATTCCGGGACCTACAATGAGCAGTTCTTC
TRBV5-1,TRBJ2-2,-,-,CASSLSLGELFF,TGCGCCAGCAGCTTAAGCTTGGGGGAGCTGTTTTTT
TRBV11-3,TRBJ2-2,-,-,CASSLSHTRGELFF,TGTGCCAGCAGCTTATCCCATACTCGCGGGGAGCTGTTTTTT
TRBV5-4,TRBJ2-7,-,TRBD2,CASSVSGLAGFYEQYF,TGTGCCAGCAGCGTATCAGGACTAGCGGGGTTTTACGAGCAGTACTTC
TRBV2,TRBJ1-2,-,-,CASSEVESYYGYTF,TGTGCCAGCAGTGAAGTCGAAAGCTACTATGGCTACACCTTC
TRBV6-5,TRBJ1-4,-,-,CASSYKAGSNEKLFF,TGTGCCAGCAGTTATAAGGCGGGTTCGAATGAAAAACTGTTTTTT
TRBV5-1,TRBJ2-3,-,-,CASSLNMRAGGDTQYF,TGCGCCAGCAGCTTGAATATGCGTGCAGGTGGAGATACGCAGTATTTT
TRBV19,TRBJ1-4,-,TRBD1,CASTRTGVDEKLFF,TGTGCCAGTACGAGGACAGGGGTGGATGAAAAACTGTTTTTT
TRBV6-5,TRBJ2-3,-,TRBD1,CASRGGPSGDTQYF,TGTGCCAGCAGAGGGGGCCCGTCAGGGGATACGCAGTATTTT